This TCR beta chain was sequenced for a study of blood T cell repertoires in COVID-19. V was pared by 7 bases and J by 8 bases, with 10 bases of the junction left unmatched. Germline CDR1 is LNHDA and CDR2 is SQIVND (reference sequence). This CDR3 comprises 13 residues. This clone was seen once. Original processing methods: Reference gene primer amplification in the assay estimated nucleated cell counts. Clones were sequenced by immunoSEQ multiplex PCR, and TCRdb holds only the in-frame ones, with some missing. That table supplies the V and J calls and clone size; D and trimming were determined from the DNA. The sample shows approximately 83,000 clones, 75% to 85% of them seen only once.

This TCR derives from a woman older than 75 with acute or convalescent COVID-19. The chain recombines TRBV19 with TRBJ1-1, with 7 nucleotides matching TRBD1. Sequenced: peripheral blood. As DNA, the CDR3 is TGTGCCAGTAAGGGGGCGGGCGTAGCAGAAGCTTTCTTT. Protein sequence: CASKGAGVAEAFF.